These 20 T cell receptor beta chains share one sample of origin, sequenced in a study of T cell responses to AZD1222 COVID-19 vaccine. Only in-frame clones appear in the TCRdb table, and some are missing; sequencing was by immunoSEQ multiplex PCR. In the table there are some 150,000 clones, roughly 92% of which are singletons. The starting material was peripheral blood, obtained 28 days after the second AZD1222 dose. The receptors were gathered from an adult who received the AZD1222 COVID-19 vaccine.

The chain links TRBV7-2 to TRBJ1-2; no definite D call. The V gene lost 6 bases and the J gene lost 2 bases, with 13 bases spanning the gap. Per germline, CDR1 SGHTA and CDR2 FQGNSA. This CDR3 has 14 residues. CDR3 protein: CASRPSGGNYGYTF. The CDR3 DNA reads TGTGCCAGCAGACCCTCGGGCGGGAACTATGGCTACACCTTC. Variable domain in full (rest from reference TRBV7-2 and TRBJ1-2): GAGVSQSPSNKVTEKGKDVELRCDPISGHTALYWYRQSLGQGLEFLIYFQGNSAPDKSGLPSDRFSAERTGGSVSTLTIQRTQQEDSAVYLCASRPSGGNYGYTFGSGTRLTVV.

This chain uses TRBV5-1 with TRBJ1-3; 9 bases line up with TRBD1. The V and J ends lost 2 bases and 0 bases, in that order; junction bases with no gene match: 3. Germline lookup yields CDR1 SGHRS and CDR2 YFSETQ. The CDR3 has 16 amino acids. CDR3 in amino acids: CASSLTGGSSGNTIYF. In nucleotides, the CDR3 is TGCGCCAGCAGCTTAACAGGGGGCAGCTCTGGAAACACCATATATTTT.

The rearrangement links TRBV7-9 to TRBJ2-3; TRBD2 agrees at 7 bases. The V and J ends lost 5 bases and 4 bases, in that order; junction bases with no gene match: 9. CDR3 length: 15 amino acids. Germline values: CDR1 SEHNR, CDR2 FQNEAQ (reference sequence). CDR3 sequence: CASSQGLPNADTQYF. For the CDR3, the DNA is TGTGCCAGCAGCCAGGGACTACCCAACGCAGATACGCAGTATTTT.

This clone was seen just once. The gene calls are TRBV4-3 and TRBJ2-7; unclear D gene. The CDR3 spans 15 residues. Per the germline V gene, CDR1 is LGHNA and CDR2 is YSLEER. V was shortened by 4 bases and J by 3 bases, with 16 bases between the two germline ends. The CDR3 here is CASSPKTQTFYEQYF. In DNA form, the CDR3 reads TGCGCCAGCAGCCCTAAAACACAAACTTTCTACGAGCAGTACTTC.

The V and J genes are TRBV19 and TRBJ2-3, with D possibly being TRBD1 or TRBD2 (5 bases each). CDR3 length: 15 residues. Germline V gene sequence: CDR1 LNHDA, CDR2 SQIVND (reference sequence). V lost 3 bases and J 0 bases, leaving 10 bases between the germline ends. CDR3 sequence (DNA): TGTGCCAGTAGTATGGGGCCGGGGAGCACAGATACGCAGTATTTT. It is translated as CASSMGPGSTDTQYF.

The V call is TRBV5-4, the J call TRBJ2-1, with unresolved D. Germline V gene lookup returns CDR1 SGHNT and CDR2 YYREEE (reference sequence). CDR3 length: 15 amino acids. The V end lost 0 bases, the J end lost 0 bases, and 7 bases lay between the germline ends. DNA of the CDR3: TGTGCCAGCAGCTTGGGTTGGAGCTCCTACAATGAGCAGTTCTTC. Translating it yields CASSLGWSSYNEQFF.

The genes are TRBV24-1 and TRBJ1-5; the D gene is possibly TRBD1 (5 bases). Germline V gene lookup returns CDR1 KGHDR and CDR2 SFDVKD. The CDR3 has 12 residues. V was trimmed by 6 bases and J by 6 bases, leaving 8 bases between them. CDR3 bases: TGTGCCACCAGTCTAGGGACTCAGCCCCAGCATTTT. Translated, it gives CATSLGTQPQHF.

The chain couples TRBV5-1 to TRBJ1-4; D remains unclear. Germline V lookup: CDR1 SGHRS, CDR2 YFSETQ. The CDR3 length is 13 residues. Trimming pared 4 bases from V and 7 bases from J, leaving 11 bases between. CDR3 protein: CASSPDAGEKLFF. CDR3 DNA: TGCGCCAGCAGCCCCGACGCCGGTGAAAAACTGTTTTTT.

The genes are TRBV28 and TRBJ2-1; 8 bases line up with TRBD1. V gave up 7 bases and J gave up 8 bases; unmatched junction bases: 13. Germline V gene sequence: CDR1 MDHEN, CDR2 SYDVKM. The CDR3 is 15 amino acids. The DNA of the CDR3 is TGTGCCAGCACCGAGATTCTGGACAGGGTACATGAGCAGTTCTTC. Translated: CASTEILDRVHEQFF. Complete variable domain (other parts from reference TRBV28 and TRBJ2-1): DVKVTQSSRYLVKRTGEKVFLECVQDMDHENMFWYRQDPGLGLRLIYFSYDVKMKEKGDIPEGYSVSREKKERFSLILESASTNQTSMYLCASTEILDRVHEQFFGPGTRLTVL.

This chain links TRBV9 with TRBJ2-7; 7 bases agree with TRBD2. The CDR3 totals 14 residues. Trimming cost V 4 bases and J 7 bases; bases outside gene matches: 11. Germline CDR1 SGDLS, CDR2 YYNGEE. The CDR3 bases are TGTGCCAGCAGCCCCAGCGGGATCGGTTTGGAGCAGTACTTC. As protein: CASSPSGIGLEQYF. The full variable domain, rest sourced from reference TRBV9 and TRBJ2-7, is DSGVTQTPKHLITATGQRVTLRCSPRSGDLSVYWYQQSLDQGLQFLIQYYNGEERAKGNILERFSAQQFPDLHSELNLSSLELGDSALYFCASSPSGIGLEQYFGPGTRLTVT.

The J gene is TRBJ1-1, the V gene TRBV19; no clear D gene. The CDR3 contains 14 residues. CDR1 and CDR2 (germline): LNHDA, SQIVND (reference sequence). V gave up 7 bases and J gave up 2 bases, with 14 bases separating them. The chain's CDR3 is CASKAWFANTEAFF. CDR3 sequence (DNA): TGTGCCAGTAAAGCGTGGTTCGCAAACACTGAAGCTTTCTTT.

This rearrangement joins TRBV2 to TRBJ1-2; a possible D gene is TRBD1 (5 bases). The CDR3 totals 14 residues. From germline, CDR1 is SNHLY and CDR2 FYNNEI. V lost 0 bases, J lost 4 bases, and 9 bases lay in between. The CDR3 bases are TGTGCCAGCAGTGAAGCTTGGACAAGCTATGGCTACACCTTC. Encoded protein: CASSEAWTSYGYTF. The full variable domain, in which reference TRBV2 and TRBJ1-2 provide the parts outside the CDR3, is EPEVTQTPSHQVTQMGQEVILRCVPISNHLYFYWYRQILGQKVEFLVSFYNNEISEKSEIFDDQFSVERPDGSNFTLKIRSTKLEDSAMYFCASSEAWTSYGYTFGSGTRLTVV.

The gene calls are TRBV11-3 and TRBJ1-1; no clear D. The ends were cut back, 0 bases at V and 1 base at J, with 3 bases in the middle. CDR1 and CDR2 (germline): SGHNT, YENEEA. The CDR3 loop spans 13 amino acids. The CDR3 DNA reads as TGTGCCAGCAGCTTAGACACGAACACTGAAGCTTTCTTT. Protein sequence: CASSLDTNTEAFF. The variable domain in full, with the rest retrieved from reference TRBV11-3 and TRBJ1-1, is EAGVVQSPRYKIIEKKQPVAFWCNPISGHNTLYWYLQNLGQGPELLIRYENEEAVDDSQLPKDRFSAERLKGVDSTLKIQPAELGDSAVYLCASSLDTNTEAFFGQGTRLTVV.

The chain links TRBV4-1 to TRBJ2-5, with D uncertain. This CDR3 is 14 amino acids long. V lost 0 bases, J lost 5 bases, and 10 bases lay in between. The germline CDR1 and CDR2 sequences are MGHRA and YSYEKL. CDR3 nucleotide sequence: TGCGCCAGCAGCCAAGATCCGATGGGGGAGACCCAGTACTTC. Protein product: CASSQDPMGETQYF.

The chain joins TRBV6-2 or TRBV6-3 to TRBJ2-5; D is uncertain. V was pared by 5 bases and J by 2 bases, with 15 bases between. CDR1 is MNHEY, CDR2 SVGEGT, per germline. The CDR3 runs 15 residues. CDR3 nucleotides: TGTGCCAGCAGTCCCGCGCTACATGATCAAGAGACCCAGTACTTC. This codes for CASSPALHDQETQYF.

This CDR3 is CASSAGDRVIEKLFF. The CDR3 DNA sequence: TGTGCCAGCAGCGCGGGGGACAGGGTAATCGAAAAACTGTTTTTT. The rearrangement links TRBV7-9 to TRBJ1-4, with 9 bases matching TRBD1. The CDR3 has 15 amino acids. Per germline, CDR1 SEHNR and CDR2 FQNEAQ (reference sequence). The V gene end was trimmed by 5 bases and the J gene end by 8 bases; junction bases not matched to a gene: 9.

This clone showed up just once. This chain links TRBV29-1 with TRBJ1-1; TRBD1 is a possible D gene (5 bases). Between the trimmed V and J ends, which lost 1 base and 6 bases, there was a span of 9 bases. Germline loops: CDR1 SQVTM, CDR2 ANQGSEA. The CDR3 runs 12 residues. CDR3 residues: CSVEVGGAEAFF. DNA for the CDR3: TGCAGCGTTGAAGTGGGGGGAGCTGAAGCTTTCTTT.

V and J are TRBV11-2 and TRBJ1-6; D remains ambiguous. V shed 4 bases and J shed 2 bases, with 9 bases lying between them. The CDR3 is made up of 15 amino acids. Germline V gene lookup returns CDR1 SGHAT and CDR2 FQNNGV. The CDR3 DNA reads as TGTGCCAGCAGCTCGACTTCAACCTATAATTCACCCCTCCACTTT. As protein: CASSSTSTYNSPLHF.

This clone showed up just a few times. DNA of the CDR3: TGTGCCACCAGCAGAGAGGTGGGACAGGGTGTCGGCGAGCTGTTTTTT. Protein product: CATSREVGQGVGELFF. This chain uses TRBV15 with TRBJ2-2; 9 nucleotides line up with TRBD1. The V segment lost 0 bases and the J segment 11 bases; nucleotides outside the gene matches: 10. The CDR3 sequence is 16 residues long. Germline CDR1 LNHNV, CDR2 YYDKDF (reference sequence).

The chain is built from TRBV4-1 and TRBJ2-7; the D gene is possibly TRBD2 (6 bases). This CDR3 is 15 amino acids long. From germline, CDR1 is MGHRA and CDR2 YSYEKL. V was trimmed by 1 base and J by 0 bases, leaving 10 bases between them. Here the CDR3 reads CASSQGAGSSYEQYF. The CDR3 DNA sequence: TGCGCCAGCAGCCAAGGCGCGGGGAGCTCCTACGAGCAGTACTTC.